These 19 T cell receptor beta chains originate from one sample sequenced in a study of beta chain features in type 1 diabetes. The study reverse transcribed the entire isolated RNA, so it sequenced expressed TCRB transcripts. TCRdb's copy holds only in-frame clones and misses some; the assay was immunoSEQ multiplex PCR. This sample has 300,000 or so clones, with 8% found just once. The sample was central memory CD4+ T cells from blood. Receptor source: a woman aged 18-29 years in good health.

This chain uses TRBV19 with TRBJ1-1; tentative D call: TRBD1 (5 bases). The germline gives CDR1 LNHDA, CDR2 SQIVND (reference sequence). The CDR3 spans 14 residues. V dropped 7 bases and J dropped 0 bases, with 12 bases sitting between them. Here the CDR3 reads CASMRGPLNTEAFF. CDR3 sequence (DNA): TGTGCCAGTATGAGGGGACCTTTGAACACTGAAGCTTTCTTT.

The chain employs TRBV7-2 and TRBJ1-2; D unclear. Germline CDR1 SGHTA, CDR2 FQGNSA. The CDR3 extends over 16 amino acids. V lost 2 bases, J lost 2 bases, and 15 bases lay in between. The CDR3 DNA reads as TGTGCCAGCAGCTTAACCTGGGTTAAGAGCAACTATGGCTACACCTTC. Its translation: CASSLTWVKSNYGYTF.

The chain has TRBV5-1 and TRBJ2-1; a possible D gene is TRBD2 (6 bases). V lost 1 base and J lost 10, with 9 bases in between. Germline assignment: CDR1 SGHRS and CDR2 YFSETQ. This CDR3 has 12 residues. The CDR3 DNA sequence: TGCGCCAGCAGCTTGTATCGGGAGGAGCAGTTCTTC. Translating gives CASSLYREEQFF.

The chain is built from TRBV4-3 and TRBJ2-3; weak D call: TRBD2 (6 bases). CDR3 length equals 17 residues. Germline lookup yields CDR1 LGHNA and CDR2 YSLEER. V gave up 2 bases and J gave up 5 bases, with 20 bases separating them. In DNA, the CDR3 is TGCGCCAGCAGCCAAAAACCTTTGAGTTTGGGGGGAGATACGCAGTATTTT. It is translated as CASSQKPLSLGGDTQYF.

The table lists this clone with a few counts. The V and J genes are TRBV28 and TRBJ2-2; D is possibly TRBD2 (5 bases). Germline V CDR1 and CDR2: MDHEN, SYDVKM. This CDR3 contains 14 residues. The V end lost 4 bases, the J end lost 8 bases, and 14 bases lay between the germline ends. In DNA form, the CDR3 reads TGTGCCAGCAGTTCCCAGAGGGATTCGGGGGAGCTGTTTTTT. Translation: CASSSQRDSGELFF.

Regarding this clone: Other DNA sequences in the same sample also yield this CDR3. J is TRBJ1-2 and V is TRBV28; D gene uncertain. The CDR3 covers 11 residues. Trimming took off 5 bases at V and 4 bases at J, with 5 bases between the two ends. The germline V gene encodes CDR1 MDHEN and CDR2 SYDVKM. This CDR3 reads CASSNGYGYTF. Written as DNA, the CDR3 is TGTGCCAGCAGTAACGGCTATGGCTACACCTTC.

There are a few counts of this clone. The rearrangement links TRBV5-1 to TRBJ2-7, with D perhaps matching TRBD1 (5 bases). Trimming shortened V by 0 bases and J by 3 bases, and 7 bases separated the two germline ends. The CDR3 runs 13 residues. Germline CDR1 reads SGHRS; CDR2 reads YFSETQ. CDR3 residues: CASSLGQLYEQYF. CDR3 in DNA: TGCGCCAGCAGCTTGGGACAGCTCTACGAGCAGTACTTC.

This clone was detected only a few times. The CDR3 sequence is CATSSVRAGEQYF. CDR3 nucleotides: TGTGCCACCAGCAGCGTCCGGGCTGGCGAGCAGTACTTC. The V gene is TRBV15, the J gene TRBJ2-7; no definite D call. The CDR3 extends over 13 amino acids. Trimming shortened V by 3 bases and J by 6 bases, and 12 bases separated the two germline ends. Per germline, CDR1 LNHNV and CDR2 YYDKDF (reference sequence).

This clone was seen more than once but under ten times. The J gene is TRBJ1-2, the V gene TRBV6-5; 10 nucleotides match TRBD1. CDR3 length equals 15 residues. The germline V gene encodes CDR1 MNHEY and CDR2 SVGAGI. V was clipped by 7 bases and J by 7 bases; unmatched bases: 12. The CDR3 DNA is TGTGCCAGCAACGACCTAGACAGGGGGCCGGGTGGCTACACCTTC. As protein: CASNDLDRGPGGYTF.

With respect to this clone: Other DNA sequences in this sample translate to the same CDR3. This chain uses TRBV18 with TRBJ2-3; D ambiguous. This CDR3 spans 13 amino acids. Germline CDR1 KGHSH, CDR2 LQKENI. V lost 0 bases and J lost 1, with 2 bases in between. In DNA form, the CDR3 reads TGTGCCAGCTCACCACCGGGCACAGATACGCAGTATTTT. Residues: CASSPPGTDTQYF. The entire variable domain, with the rest obtained from reference TRBV18 and TRBJ2-3, is as follows: NAGVMQNPRHLVRRRGQEARLRCSPMKGHSHVYWYRQLPEEGLKFMVYLQKENIIDESGMPKERFSAEFPKEGPSILRIQQVVRGDSAAYFCASSPPGTDTQYFGPGTRLTVL.

V gene TRBV25-1 combines with J gene TRBJ2-5; D is possibly TRBD1 or TRBD2 (6 bases each). CDR3 size: 15 residues. Trimming removed 2 bases at V and 2 bases at J, with 12 bases between. Germline V gene sequence: CDR1 MGHDK, CDR2 SYGVNS. CDR3: CASSEAGEVQETQYF. The CDR3 coding sequence is TGTGCCAGCAGTGAAGCAGGGGAGGTTCAAGAGACCCAGTACTTC. Together with reference TRBV25-1 and TRBJ2-5, the CDR3 gives the full variable domain: EADIYQTPRYLVIGTGKKITLECSQTMGHDKMYWYQQDPGMELHLIHYSYGVNSTEKGDLSSESTVSRIRTEHFPLTLESARPSHTSQYLCASSEAGEVQETQYFGPGTRLLVL.

The chain combines TRBV14 with TRBJ1-6; D is unclear. This CDR3 is 13 amino acids long. Germline V gene lookup returns CDR1 SGHDN and CDR2 FVKESK. V shed 0 bases and J shed 8 bases, with 5 bases lying between them. This CDR3 reads CASSQDLHSPLHF. CDR3 nucleotides: TGTGCCAGCAGCCAAGATCTCCATTCACCCCTCCACTTT.

This clone was found a few times. The chain links TRBV7-8 to TRBJ1-3; D may be TRBD1 (5 bases). The CDR3 length is 16 residues. V was shortened by 7 bases and J by 0 bases, with 16 bases between the two germline ends. Germline V gene data show CDR1 as SGHVS and CDR2 as FQNEAQ. This CDR3 is CASTSGTGGSGNTIYF. CDR3 DNA sequence: TGTGCCAGCACCTCGGGGACGGGGGGCTCTGGAAACACCATATATTTT.

This clone turned up a few times. The chain has TRBV7-9 and TRBJ2-1; tentative D call: TRBD1 (6 bases). The V gene's germline CDR1 is SEHNR and CDR2 FQNEAQ (reference sequence). This CDR3 region has 16 residues. The V end was cut by 7 bases, the J end by 3 bases, with 19 bases between. The CDR3 coding sequence is TGTGCCAGCATCCAGGGGACCGGTGCCGGCTACAATGAGCAGTTCTTC. This translates into CASIQGTGAGYNEQFF.

This clone was found a few times. The J gene is TRBJ1-5, the V gene TRBV4-2, with 10 bases matching TRBD1. The CDR3 has 15 residues. The trim removed 4 bases at V and 4 bases at J, leaving 4 bases unmatched. CDR1 LGHNA and CDR2 YNFKEQ come from the germline V gene. CDR3 sequence (DNA): TGTGCCAGCAGCCGGACGGGACAGGGGAATCAGCCCCAGCATTTT. Amino acids: CASSRTGQGNQPQHF.

In its sample, this clone was seen a few times. V gene TRBV29-1 combines with J gene TRBJ2-1; D uncertain. V was cut by 2 bases and J by 3 bases, with 2 bases left in between. CDR1 SQVTM and CDR2 ANQGSEA come from the germline V gene. The CDR3 is 11 amino acids. CDR3 in amino acids: CSVEIYNEQFF. The CDR3 nucleotides read TGCAGCGTTGAAATCTACAATGAGCAGTTCTTC.

This clone came up many times. This chain links TRBV7-6 with TRBJ2-3; 11 nucleotides line up with TRBD2. Trimming cost V 5 bases and J 2 bases; bases outside gene matches: 6. Per the germline V gene, CDR1 is SGHVS and CDR2 is FNYEAQ. This CDR3 is built from 16 residues. CDR3 coding DNA: TGTGCCAGCAGCCTCGGGACTAGCGGAAACACAGATACGCAGTATTTT. It translates to CASSLGTSGNTDTQYF.

This clone was seen more than once but under ten times. CDR3 in DNA: TGTGCCAGCAGTGGACAGAGCTCTGGGGCCAACGTCCTGACTTTC. This translates into CASSGQSSGANVLTF. The chain is built from TRBV6-1 and TRBJ2-6; possible D gene TRBD1, 5 bases. CDR1 MNHNS and CDR2 SASEGT come from the germline V gene. V lost 4 bases, J lost 0 bases, and 7 bases lay in between. This CDR3 comprises 15 residues.

The CDR3 sequence is CASSSLARQETQYF. The CDR3 DNA is TGTGCCAGCAGCTCCTTAGCGCGCCAAGAGACCCAGTACTTC. This chain links TRBV7-6 with TRBJ2-5; D is perhaps TRBD2 (5 bases). Trimming removed 4 bases at V and 1 base at J, with 10 bases between. This CDR3 is built from 14 residues. Germline lookup yields CDR1 SGHVS and CDR2 FNYEAQ.